A single sample is the source of the 21 T cell receptor beta chains below, sequenced in a study of shared clonotypes between healthy human individuals. Data came from immunoSEQ multiplex PCR; TCRdb stores just in-frame clones and leaves some out. The sample consists of roughly 2.6 million clones, 90% to 95% of them appearing once. The sample taken for sequencing was naive CD4+ T cells sorted from blood. The subset denotes: CD45RA+ positively selected. The receptors stem from a man between 18 and 35 years old in good health.

The chain couples TRBV19 to TRBJ1-6; 9 bases match TRBD1. Germline assignment: CDR1 LNHDA and CDR2 SQIVND (reference sequence). The CDR3 loop spans 15 amino acids. V shed 8 bases and J 6 bases; nucleotides not matched to a gene: 8. The CDR3 region is CASAGTGSGNSPLHF. The CDR3 DNA sequence: TGTGCCAGTGCCGGGACAGGGAGTGGTAATTCACCCCTCCACTTT.

The chain has TRBV7-2 and TRBJ2-3, with TRBD2 matching over 11 bases. With 1 base clipped from V and 0 bases from J, the junction kept 9 bases outside the gene matches. From germline, CDR1 is SGHTA and CDR2 FQGNSA. This CDR3 is 19 amino acids long. The CDR3 DNA sequence: TGTGCCAGCAGCTTAGGGGCGCTAGCGGGGGGTTCTAGCACAGATACGCAGTATTTT. This gives the protein CASSLGALAGGSSTDTQYF.

The chain has TRBV5-1 and TRBJ2-2; D is perhaps TRBD1 (6 bases). The CDR3 runs 16 residues. Trimming removed 2 bases from V and 5 bases from J, with 16 bases in between. CDR1 is SGHRS and CDR2 is YFSETQ in the germline V gene. Here the CDR3 DNA reads TGCGCCAGCAGCTTTAAATACAGGGATTCAACCGGGGAGCTGTTTTTT. Protein product: CASSFKYRDSTGELFF.

This chain uses TRBV9 with TRBJ2-2, with TRBD2 matching over 7 bases. Germline trimming cut 5 bases from V and 6 bases from J; bases unmatched to any gene: 7. Per the germline V gene, CDR1 is SGDLS and CDR2 is YYNGEE. CDR3 length: 14 residues. CDR3 in DNA: TGTGCCAGCAGTGACGGGGGGATCGCCGGGGAGCTGTTTTTT. This translates into CASSDGGIAGELFF.

This clone was counted a single time. The rearrangement uses TRBV30 and TRBJ2-7; TRBD2 is a possible D gene (5 bases). The CDR3 is 17 amino acids. Germline CDR1 and CDR2: GTSNPN and SVGIG (reference sequence). V lost 5 bases and J lost 1, with 24 bases in between. DNA of the CDR3: TGTGCCTGGTCGATTGAGGGTAGGCGTCTAGGGTCCTACGAGCAGTACTTC. Translated, it gives CAWSIEGRRLGSYEQYF.

This clone was recorded once. V and J are TRBV10-3 and TRBJ2-1; 11 bases fit TRBD1. V lost 2 bases to trimming and J lost 10 bases; unmatched junction nucleotides: 1. The CDR3 has 13 residues. From germline, CDR1 is ENHRY and CDR2 SYGVKD. The CDR3 spells CAISEGQGAEQFF. CDR3 bases: TGTGCCATCAGTGAGGGACAGGGGGCCGAGCAGTTCTTC.

The chain joins TRBV30 to TRBJ2-2; no reliable D call. V dropped 6 bases and J dropped 5 bases, with 4 bases sitting between them. Germline V gene lookup returns CDR1 GTSNPN and CDR2 SVGIG (reference sequence). The CDR3 contains 10 residues. The CDR3 spells CACGTGELFF. CDR3 bases: TGTGCCTGTGGAACCGGGGAGCTGTTTTTT.

The chain carries TRBV18 and TRBJ1-1, with D unresolved. The CDR3 spans 12 residues. The V end lost 4 bases, the J end lost 6 bases, and 9 bases lay between the germline ends. Per the germline V gene, CDR1 is KGHSH and CDR2 is LQKENI. The CDR3 is CASSRPVAEAFF. In nucleotides, the CDR3 is TGTGCCAGCTCACGGCCAGTCGCTGAAGCTTTCTTT.

The chain carries TRBV10-1 and TRBJ2-5; 10 bases match TRBD2. The V segment lost 0 bases and the J segment 3 bases; nucleotides outside the gene matches: 1. Germline CDR1 WNHNN, CDR2 SYGVQD (reference sequence). This CDR3 is 15 amino acids long. DNA of the CDR3: TGCGCCAGCAGTGAGTCTACTAGCGGGGAAGAGACCCAGTACTTC. It yields the protein CASSESTSGEETQYF.

This chain joins TRBV30 and TRBJ2-5, with D unclear. The last part of the DNA fits TRBJ2-7 better; the J call may be wrong. The CDR3 is 13 amino acids. CDR1 and CDR2 from the germline V gene are GTSNPN and SVGIG (reference sequence). The CDR3 DNA reads as TGTGCCTGGAGTGGTGGCCCGGACCACGAGCAGTACTTC. It codes for CAWSGGPDHEQYF.

The chain recombines TRBV9 with TRBJ2-4, with TRBD1 as a possible D gene (5 bases). Germline V gene data show CDR1 as SGDLS and CDR2 as YYNGEE. The CDR3 covers 16 residues. The V and J ends lost 0 bases and 1 base respectively, with 11 bases between them. In nucleotides, the CDR3 is TGTGCCAGCAGCGTAGGTGGCCAGGGCGCCAAAAACATTCAGTACTTC. Amino acid sequence: CASSVGGQGAKNIQYF. Looking up the rest from reference TRBV9 and TRBJ2-4 gives the full variable domain: DSGVTQTPKHLITATGQRVTLRCSPRSGDLSVYWYQQSLDQGLQFLIQYYNGEERAKGNILERFSAQQFPDLHSELNLSSLELGDSALYFCASSVGGQGAKNIQYFGAGTRLSVL.

This clone was seen a handful of times. The V call is TRBV9, the J call TRBJ1-1; D ambiguous. This CDR3 is 15 amino acids long. With 4 bases removed from V and 7 bases from J, the gap between germline ends came to 20 bases. In germline, CDR1 is SGDLS, CDR2 YYNGEE. CDR3 sequence: CASSPSIGSVREAFF. The CDR3 DNA reads as TGTGCCAGCAGCCCTTCGATCGGCAGTGTGCGTGAAGCTTTCTTT.

This chain links TRBV2 with TRBJ1-5; possible D gene TRBD1, 5 bases. The CDR3 is made up of 13 amino acids. Germline CDR1 and CDR2: SNHLY and FYNNEI. Trimming removed 8 bases from V and 7 bases from J, with 15 bases in between. The CDR3 is CASEPTGRQPQHF. In DNA, the CDR3 is TGTGCCAGCGAACCCACGGGACGCCAGCCCCAGCATTTT.

On this clone: Other DNA sequences of this sample code for an identical CDR3. The V call is TRBV30, the J call TRBJ2-7; D is unclear. CDR1 is GTSNPN, CDR2 SVGIG, per germline (reference sequence). V lost 0 bases and J lost 1, with 7 bases in between. This CDR3 comprises 13 residues. The CDR3 is CAWSVGGSYEQYF. CDR3 coding DNA: TGTGCCTGGAGTGTCGGCGGTTCCTACGAGCAGTACTTC.

The rearrangement joins TRBV9 to TRBJ2-1; 8 positions match TRBD2. The V and J ends lost 6 bases and 4 bases, in that order; junction bases with no gene match: 6. Germline values: CDR1 SGDLS, CDR2 YYNGEE. The CDR3 extends over 14 amino acids. CDR3 in amino acids: CASTASGLYNEQFF. The CDR3 DNA sequence: TGTGCCAGCACGGCTAGCGGGCTTTACAATGAGCAGTTCTTC.

The chain carries TRBV18 and TRBJ1-5; 12 bases map to TRBD1. From germline, CDR1 is KGHSH and CDR2 LQKENI. The V and J ends lost 8 bases and 1 base, in that order; junction bases with no gene match: 9. The CDR3 covers 17 residues. CDR3 bases: TGTGCCAGCGCCGGGACAGGGGGCCCCTGGAGCAATCAGCCCCAGCATTTT. It is translated as CASAGTGGPWSNQPQHF.

In DNA, the CDR3 is TGTGCCAGCAGCCCTACAGCCGCCTATGGCTACACCTTC. Translation gives CASSPTAAYGYTF. This chain links TRBV5-6 with TRBJ1-2; D is unclear. The CDR3 contains 13 residues. V gave up 4 bases and J gave up 4 bases, with 11 bases separating them. Germline V gene lookup returns CDR1 SGHDT and CDR2 YYEEEE.

The rearrangement uses TRBV2 and TRBJ2-3; 9 nucleotides line up with TRBD2. Germline assignment: CDR1 SNHLY and CDR2 FYNNEI. V gave up 8 bases and J gave up 4 bases; unmatched junction bases: 7. This CDR3 is 14 amino acids long. The CDR3 DNA sequence: TGTGCCAGCCGGGGACTAGCTGCCCCAGATACGCAGTATTTT. Translating it yields CASRGLAAPDTQYF.

The V call is TRBV5-1, the J call TRBJ2-7, with a possible D match to TRBD1 (6 bases). V lost 0 bases and J 1 base, leaving 11 bases between the germline ends. Germline V CDR1 and CDR2: SGHRS, YFSETQ. The CDR3 sequence is 15 residues long. CDR3 sequence (DNA): TGCGCCAGCAGCTTGGGCGGACAGATTTCCTACGAGCAGTACTTC. It codes for CASSLGGQISYEQYF.

CDR3 DNA: TGTGCCAGCAGCGGGGACAACTCCTACGAGCAGTACTTC. It codes for CASSGDNSYEQYF. The chain is built from TRBV28 and TRBJ2-7, with D tentatively TRBD1 (6 bases). The ends were cut back, 6 bases at V and 0 bases at J, with 9 bases in the middle. The V gene's germline CDR1 is MDHEN and CDR2 SYDVKM. The CDR3 runs to 13 residues.

This clone appeared a single time. This chain links TRBV18 with TRBJ1-5; D gene ambiguous. V lost 4 bases, J lost 4 bases, and 11 bases lay in between. The CDR3 has 14 amino acids. In germline, CDR1 is KGHSH, CDR2 LQKENI. CDR3 in DNA: TGTGCCAGCTCACACGGGAGGGATAATCAGCCCCAGCATTTT. This translates into CASSHGRDNQPQHF.